A selection of T cell receptor beta chains follows, all from one sample in a study of T cell responses to AZD1222 COVID-19 vaccine. This table comes from immunoSEQ multiplex PCR, and its TCRdb copy is limited to in-frame clones, with some not included. The sample lists under 35,000 clones, roughly 90% occurring once. The sample consisted of peripheral blood, taken 28 days after the second AZD1222 dose. The receptor source for this set is an adult who received the AZD1222 COVID-19 vaccine. Each CDR3 is given with its conserved first and last residue. D genes are given only for firm matches. The listing skips clone size in some rows; elsewhere it reads once, few, many or a size class.

J | V | D | size | DNA | CDR3
TRBJ1-2 | TRBV19 | - | - | TGTGCCAGTAGTATCGATGGCAACTATGGCTACACCTTC | CASSIDGNYGYTF
TRBJ2-1 | TRBV4-3 | TRBD1 | - | TGCGCCAGCAGCCAGGGACAGAGCTCCTACAATGAGCAGTTCTTC | CASSQGQSSYNEQFF
TRBJ1-2 | TRBV9 | - | - | TGTGCCAGCAGCGTAGCTGCGGACTATGGCTACACCTTC | CASSVAADYGYTF
TRBJ2-7 | TRBV7-9 | - | - | TGTGCCAGCAGCCCGACCAGGGGTAGCTCCTACGAGCAGTACTTC | CASSPTRGSSYEQYF
TRBJ1-2 | TRBV6-5 | TRBD1 | - | TGTGCCAGCAAGATAGGACAGGGGGCTAACTATGGCTACACCTTC | CASKIGQGANYGYTF
TRBJ1-4 | TRBV7-9 | - | - | TGTGCCAGCAGCTTGGGGGGGATCGGGAATGAAAAACTGTTTTTT | CASSLGGIGNEKLFF
TRBJ2-2 | TRBV19 | TRBD1 | - | TGTGCCAGTAGTATGGGACAGTGGAACACCGGGGAGCTGTTTTTT | CASSMGQWNTGELFF
TRBJ2-3 | TRBV9 | TRBD2 | - | TGTGCCAGCAGCCAAAGCCCTAGCGGGGGTCCGGTGATGGATACGCAGTATTTT | CASSQSPSGGPVMDTQYF
TRBJ1-3 | TRBV28 | TRBD1 | - | TGTGCCAGCAGCTCGGGACAGGACTCTGGAAACACCATATATTTT | CASSSGQDSGNTIYF
TRBJ1-1 | TRBV6-5 | - | - | TGTGCCAGCAGTTACACATCTCCTCGGGCCGAAGCTTTCTTT | CASSYTSPRAEAFF
TRBJ1-1 | TRBV5-4 | TRBD1 | - | TGTGCCAGCAGCCGCGGGACAGCAGTAGCTGAAGCTTTCTTT | CASSRGTAVAEAFF
TRBJ1-5 | TRBV30 | - | - | TGTGCCTGGAGTGTACGAGGCAATCAGCCCCAGCATTTT | CAWSVRGNQPQHF
TRBJ2-2 | TRBV5-1 | - | - | TGCGCCAGCAGCTCCGGTGGACGCTGGGAAGCCGGGGAGCTGTTTTTT | CASSSGGRWEAGELFF
TRBJ1-5 | TRBV4-1 | - | - | TGCGCCAGCAGCTCCCTCGTGGTGAGTCAGCCCCAGCATTTT | CASSSLVVSQPQHF
TRBJ2-1 | TRBV29-1 | TRBD2 | - | TGCAGCATAGGACGGGGGGGGACCGCCAATGAGCAGTTCTTC | CSIGRGGTANEQFF
TRBJ1-2 | TRBV7-2 | TRBD1 | - | TGTGCCAGCAGCTTAGGGACAGGGTACAATGGCTACACCTTC | CASSLGTGYNGYTF
TRBJ2-3 | TRBV7-3 | TRBD2 | - | TGTGCCAGCAGCCTCGGACTAGCGGGGGGGCGAATGTATTTT | CASSLGLAGGRMYF
TRBJ2-7 | TRBV28 | - | - | TGTGCCAGCAGTTTCGGGGGCACTTACTCCTACGAGCAGTACTTC | CASSFGGTYSYEQYF
TRBJ1-6 | TRBV5-5 | - | - | TGTGCCAGCACTGACCAAACAAATTCGGTTCTACGTTCACCCCTCCACTTT | CASTDQTNSVLRSPLHF
TRBJ2-7 | TRBV6-5 | - | - | TGTGCCAGCAGTTACTCGACCCGTTCGGTATCCTACGAGCAGTACTTC | CASSYSTRSVSYEQYF
TRBJ1-1 | TRBV11-1 | - | - | TGTGCCAGCACAACTCGACGGGGGAACACTGAAGCTTTCTTT | CASTTRRGNTEAFF
TRBJ2-6 | TRBV19 | - | - | TGTGCCAGTAGTGTTCCAGAATCTGGGGCCAACGTCCTGACTTTC | CASSVPESGANVLTF
TRBJ2-7 | TRBV5-8 | - | - | TGTGCCAGCAGCCCCCGGGACGAGCAGTACTTC | CASSPRDEQYF
TRBJ1-2 | TRBV24-1 | - | - | TGTGCCACCAGTGATCCCTATGGCTACACCTTC | CATSDPYGYTF
TRBJ1-1 | TRBV9 | - | - | TGTGCCAGCAGCGTCTCCCGTTACAGGGAGAACACTGAAGCTTTCTTT | CASSVSRYRENTEAFF
TRBJ2-1 | TRBV7-3 | TRBD2 | - | TGTGCCAGCAGCCAATCGAGCGGGGGGGCTCCCAATGAGCAGTTCTTC | CASSQSSGGAPNEQFF
TRBJ2-2 | TRBV4-1 | TRBD2 | - | TGCGCCAGCAGCGTGGGACTAGCGGGGGGGCCGTACACCGGGGAGCTGTTTTTT | CASSVGLAGGPYTGELFF
TRBJ1-2 | TRBV7-9 | - | - | TGTGCCAGCAGCTTAGTGGGGGGCGCGAACTATGGCTACACCTTC | CASSLVGGANYGYTF
TRBJ1-3 | TRBV4-2 | TRBD1 | - | TGTGCCAGCAGCCAAGGACAGGGGGATGGAAACACCATATATTTT | CASSQGQGDGNTIYF
TRBJ2-1 | TRBV4-3 | TRBD2 | few | TGCGCCAGCAGCCAAGAGCTAGCGGGGGCCCTTTACAATGAGCAGTTCTTC | CASSQELAGALYNEQFF
TRBJ2-1 | TRBV29-1 | TRBD2 | - | TGCAGCGTTGCACTAGCGGGGGGTCCCTACAATGAGCAGTTCTTC | CSVALAGGPYNEQFF
TRBJ2-7 | TRBV28 | - | - | TGTGCCAGCAGTCCCGCGTCGGGATTCCTCTACGAGCAGTACTTC | CASSPASGFLYEQYF
TRBJ2-3 | TRBV3-1/TRBV3-2 | - | - | TGTGCCAGCAGCCAAGTGTTAGCGGGCACAGATACGCAGTATTTT | CASSQVLAGTDTQYF
TRBJ2-3 | TRBV6-2/TRBV6-3 | - | - | TGTGCCAGCAGTGACACAGATACGCAGTATTTT | CASSDTDTQYF
TRBJ1-2 | TRBV12-3/TRBV12-4 | - | - | TGTGCCAGCAGTTCTGGGGGCTATGGCTACACCTTC | CASSSGGYGYTF
TRBJ2-7 | TRBV30 | - | - | TGTGCCTGGAGTGGGACCCCGGGATCCTCCTACGAGCAGTACTTC | CAWSGTPGSSYEQYF
TRBJ1-1 | TRBV7-9 | - | - | TGTGCCAGCAGCGGCCGACAGCTATACACTGAAGCTTTCTTT | CASSGRQLYTEAFF
TRBJ2-7 | TRBV7-2 | TRBD2 | - | TGTGCCAGCCGCGGGCTAGCGGGGGTCTCCTACGAGCAGTACTTC | CASRGLAGVSYEQYF
TRBJ2-7 | TRBV6-5 | - | once | TGTGCCACTTCAGGGGCCTACGAGCAGTACTTC | CATSGAYEQYF
TRBJ1-5 | TRBV5-1 | - | - | TGCGCCAGCAGCTTGGGGCAGGGTTTGACGCCCCAGCATTTT | CASSLGQGLTPQHF
TRBJ1-3 | TRBV12-3/TRBV12-4 | - | - | TGTGCCAGCAGTTTAGGTGGAGACACCATATATTTT | CASSLGGDTIYF
TRBJ2-5 | TRBV9 | - | - | TGTGCCAGCAGCGTAGACTTGCAAGAGACCCAGTACTTC | CASSVDLQETQYF
TRBJ2-1 | TRBV5-1 | - | - | TGCGCCAGCAGCTTATCGTCTGGCCAGGAGCAGTTCTTC | CASSLSSGQEQFF
TRBJ2-7 | TRBV28 | - | - | TGTGCCAGCAGTACTTCCCCAGCGCTCTCCTACGAGCAGTACTTC | CASSTSPALSYEQYF
TRBJ2-5 | TRBV5-6 | - | - | TGTGCCAGCAGCTTGTGGGGGTCAGAGACCCAGTACTTC | CASSLWGSETQYF
TRBJ1-1 | TRBV12-3/TRBV12-4 | TRBD1 | - | TGTGCCAGCAGTCAGGGGGGGACTGAAGCTTTCTTT | CASSQGGTEAFF
TRBJ2-5 | TRBV5-4 | - | - | TGTGCCAGCAGCTTGGTAGGGAAAGAGACCCAGTACTTC | CASSLVGKETQYF
TRBJ1-2 | TRBV1 | - | - | TGCACCAGCAGCCCCTTAAGCAGGGGACGTTCGCCCTACACCTTC | CTSSPLSRGRSPYTF
TRBJ1-4 | TRBV5-6 | - | - | TGTGCCAGCAGCTTGTTGGCCGCCGGCGGGCGTGAAAAACTGTTTTTT | CASSLLAAGGREKLFF
TRBJ1-6 | TRBV3-1/TRBV3-2 | TRBD1 | - | TGTGCCAGCAGCCCACAGACAGGGAATTCACCCCTCCACTTT | CASSPQTGNSPLHF
TRBJ1-6 | TRBV18 | TRBD1 | - | TGTGCCAGCTCCCAGGGGGGGAGTTCACCCCTCCACTTT | CASSQGGSSPLHF
TRBJ1-6 | TRBV4-1 | - | - | TGCGCCAGCAGCCTAGACAGGAGGGATAATTCACCCCTCCACTTT | CASSLDRRDNSPLHF
TRBJ1-5 | TRBV5-1 | - | - | TGCGCCAGCAGCGCGGAGGGGGATCAGCCCCAGCATTTT | CASSAEGDQPQHF